This TCR beta chain was obtained from a study of identical twins. TCRdb re-analysed the 5' RACE reads in MiXCR, keeping a single row per CDR3 protein. The data contain 500,000 to 600,000 distinct CDR3 sequences, under 25% of them singletons. Details on this clonotype: Its antigen is unknown.

Per the germline V gene, CDR1 is LNHNV and CDR2 is YYDKDF (reference sequence). This CDR3 contains 12 residues. V gave up 3 bases and J gave up 9 bases, with 9 bases separating them. Overall study findings and caveats: Shared out-of-frame alpha sequences (those common to twins) showed excess low generation probability.

The same sample was also used in a study of T cells expressing NK-cell markers.

The rearrangement uses TRBV15 and TRBJ2-1; tentative D call: TRBD2 (6 bases). The receptor was derived from a young woman in good health. Sequencing was done on a sample of CD4+ T cells sorted from blood. The CDR3: CATSSGGSEQFF. In nucleotides, the CDR3 is TGTGCCACCAGCAGCGGAGGGAGTGAGCAGTTCTTC.